The entry below describes one T cell receptor (beta chain). Its cognate antigen is unknown. This entry comes from a study of shared clonotypes between healthy human individuals. General study points: Sequencing depth was predicted to influence how clonotypes are shared among donors. Though the depth was large, rarefaction showed that sorted-subset sequencing was incomplete.

Libraries were prepared by immunoSEQ multiplex PCR; TCRdb keeps only in-frame clonotypes and omits some of them. Among about 2.1 million clones listed, 93% were seen once. With 4 bases removed from V and 1 base from J, the gap between germline ends came to 15 bases. CDR1 SGDLS and CDR2 YYNGEE come from the germline V gene. The CDR3 has 16 residues. The naive CD8 subset, CD45RO-negative cells positively selected for CCR7, excluded terminally differentiated effector memory CD45RA+ cells. Donation came from healthy HIV-negative adults that had no recent acute infections or vaccinations. The TCR sequence derives from a man younger than 30 in good health. Some clones in this sample may be carry-over from other donors' samples. Sequenced input: naive CD8+ T cells from PBMCs. The rearrangement links TRBV9 to TRBJ2-1, with D possibly being TRBD1 or TRBD2 (5 bases each). The CDR3 region has the DNA TGTGCCAGCAGCAAAGGGTATGGGACGTCCTACAATGAGCAGTTCTTC. This encodes CASSKGYGTSYNEQFF.